Listed below are T cell receptor beta chains from one sample, sequenced in a study of post-analysis software for immune sequencing data. TCRdb used MiXCR to reprocess the PCR reads, holding one entry per CDR3 protein. The profile covers hundreds of thousands of distinct CDR3 sequences, with 39% appearing a single time and under 9% taken by the ten largest. Input material: blood. Source of these receptors: a girl aged 2-15 years with multiple sclerosis. CDR3s include the opening cysteine and the closing phenylalanine or tryptophan. The D gene is left open where the match is weak. Part of the rows lack a size; the others show once, few, many or a class for expanded clones.

length	V	size	J	D	DNA	CDR3
14	TRBV6-6	few	TRBJ2-7	NA	TGTGCCAGCAGTTACGATACGCTTGGGCACGAGCAGTACTTC	CASSYDTLGHEQYF
16	TRBV4-1	few	TRBJ2-5	NA	TGCGCCAGCAGCCAGGATTGGGGCCAGGCGGGAGAGACCCAGTACTTC	CASSQDWGQAGETQYF
15	TRBV6-6	few	TRBJ2-7	TRBD2	TGTGCCAGCAGTCCCGGGACTAGCTCTCCCTACGAGCAGTACTTC	CASSPGTSSPYEQYF
13	TRBV30	NA	TRBJ2-7	NA	TGTGCCTGGAGTATCACAGGGAATTCTGAGCAGTACTTC	CAWSITGNSEQYF
15	TRBV29-1	NA	TRBJ1-2	NA	TGCAGCGCCCAGACGACAGTGCCCTACGGAGGGGGCTACACCTTC	CSAQTTVPYGGGYTF
16	TRBV12-3/TRBV12-4	few	TRBJ2-7	NA	TGTGCCAGCAGTTTAAGGGGGAACCACCTTGGTTACGAGCAGTACTTC	CASSLRGNHLGYEQYF
14	TRBV12-3/TRBV12-4	NA	TRBJ2-7	TRBD2	TGTGCCAGCCAAGCGGGAGGGGGGTTCTACGAGCAGTACTTC	CASQAGGGFYEQYF
16	TRBV5-1	NA	TRBJ2-7	TRBD1	TGCGCCAGCAACCATGGACGGGACAGGCAAACCTACGAGCAGTACTTC	CASNHGRDRQTYEQYF
15	TRBV5-1	NA	TRBJ2-7	NA	TGCGCCAGCAGCTCCTGGACAGAGAGCTCCTACGAGCAGTACTTC	CASSSWTESSYEQYF
15	TRBV5-5	NA	TRBJ1-1	NA	TGTGCCAGCAGCTTGGGACGGGGGGGACGAACTGAAGCTTTCTTT	CASSLGRGGRTEAFF
16	TRBV27	NA	TRBJ2-1	TRBD1	TGTGCCAGCAGTTCGATACAGGGGGAGAGGGTCTACGAGCAGTTCTTC	CASSSIQGERVYEQFF
17	TRBV7-2	once	TRBJ1-5	NA	TGTGCCAGCAGCTTGCGTCCAGGGAGATATAGCAATCAGCCCCAGCATTTT	CASSLRPGRYSNQPQHF
13	TRBV20-1	few	TRBJ2-3	NA	TGCAGTGCTACCCTGATTAGCACAGATACGCAGTATTTT	CSATLISTDTQYF
16	TRBV3-1	NA	TRBJ1-5	NA	TGTGCCAGCAGCCCAGGGTCCGACCACCGCAATCAGCCCCAGCATTTT	CASSPGSDHRNQPQHF
15	TRBV2	NA	TRBJ2-3	NA	TGTGCCAGCCGATCTCTGGGGGACAGCACAGATACGCAGTATTTT	CASRSLGDSTDTQYF
14	TRBV7-2	NA	TRBJ2-7	TRBD2	TGTGCCAGCAGCTTAACACTAGCGAACTACGAGCAGTACTTC	CASSLTLANYEQYF
18	TRBV4-2	NA	TRBJ1-2	TRBD1	TGTGCCAGCAGCCAAGATAGAGGGACAGGGGGCGTTAACTATGGCTACACCTTC	CASSQDRGTGGVNYGYTF
14	TRBV20-1	NA	TRBJ2-7	NA	TGCAGTGCTCTAAGCCCAGACAGCTTCTACGAGCAGTACTTC	CSALSPDSFYEQYF
14	TRBV11-2	few	TRBJ2-5	NA	TGTGCCAGCAGCTTAGCCCAGGGACTAGAGACCCAGTACTTC	CASSLAQGLETQYF
18	TRBV6-1	NA	TRBJ2-7	TRBD2	TGTGCCAGCACACTCCGGCAGGGTAGGACTAGAGGCGACTACGAGCAGTACTTC	CASTLRQGRTRGDYEQYF
16	TRBV29-1	NA	TRBJ2-2	TRBD2	TGCAGCGTGGGTCGACTAGCGGGAGGGCCTACCGGGGAGCTGTTTTTT	CSVGRLAGGPTGELFF
17	TRBV15	NA	TRBJ2-6	NA	TGTGCCACCAGCAGAGATTCCCACAGGGTGGGGGCCAACGTCCTGACTTTC	CATSRDSHRVGANVLTF
15	TRBV12-3/TRBV12-4	few	TRBJ2-7	TRBD2	TGTGCCAGCAGCCAGACTAGCGGGGAGGTCTACGAGCAGTACTTC	CASSQTSGEVYEQYF
14	TRBV18	few	TRBJ1-2	TRBD1	TGTGCCAGCGCTGTAGGACAGGTGTCCTATGGCTACACCTTC	CASAVGQVSYGYTF
15	TRBV7-2	few	TRBJ2-1	NA	TGTGCCAGCAGCTTAGGGGTCGGCTCTTACAATGAGCAGTTCTTC	CASSLGVGSYNEQFF
16	TRBV7-9	once	TRBJ1-1	NA	TGTGCCAGCAGCGCAGGGTGGGGGTCGATGAACACTGAAGCTTTCTTT	CASSAGWGSMNTEAFF
14	TRBV7-2	few	TRBJ2-7	NA	TGTGCCAGCAGCCTGCAACAGGGTGCGGACGAGCAGTACTTC	CASSLQQGADEQYF
15	TRBV4-1	few	TRBJ2-7	NA	TGCGCCAGCAGCCAAGGAGAGCAGTACACCTACGAGCAGTACTTC	CASSQGEQYTYEQYF
15	TRBV29-1	NA	TRBJ2-1	TRBD1	TGCAGCGGGAAGACCGGGACAGGGAGTTACAATGAGCAGTTCTTC	CSGKTGTGSYNEQFF
13	TRBV12-3/TRBV12-4	NA	TRBJ2-7	TRBD2	TGTGCCAGTAGGACTAGCGGACCGGACGAGCAGTACTTC	CASRTSGPDEQYF
17	TRBV7-6	NA	TRBJ2-1	NA	TGTGCCAGCAGCTTCGGCTTTAGGGGGATTGGAGACAATGAGCAGTTCTTC	CASSFGFRGIGDNEQFF
17	TRBV5-1	NA	TRBJ2-1	NA	TGCGCCAGCAGCTTGGCCAGAGGCGGGAACACCTACAATGAGCAGTTCTTC	CASSLARGGNTYNEQFF
15	TRBV27	NA	TRBJ1-1	NA	TGTGCCAGCAGTTTGTCGGGTCCGGCAAACACTGAAGCTTTCTTT	CASSLSGPANTEAFF
13	TRBV29-1	NA	TRBJ2-3	TRBD2	TGCAGCGGGACTAGCGGGGGGCCCGATACGCAGTATTTT	CSGTSGGPDTQYF
16	TRBV20-1	many	TRBJ2-1	TRBD2	TGCAGTGCTAGAGATTGGATTAGCGGGAGATCAAATGAGCAGTTCTTC	CSARDWISGRSNEQFF
13	TRBV20-1	NA	TRBJ2-3	NA	TGCAGTGCTCCCCATGGCGGCACAGATACGCAGTATTTT	CSAPHGGTDTQYF
13	TRBV4-2	NA	TRBJ1-1	NA	TGTGCCAGCAGCCAAGATGACGGCTCTGAAGCTTTCTTT	CASSQDDGSEAFF
14	TRBV6-2/TRBV6-3	NA	TRBJ1-2	NA	TGTGCCAGCAGTTACCTTCAGGGATTAGATGGCTACACCTTC	CASSYLQGLDGYTF
15	TRBV7-2	few	TRBJ2-7	NA	TGTGCCAGCAGCCACCAAAGCCCCGCTTACTACGAGCAGTACTTC	CASSHQSPAYYEQYF
14	TRBV5-8	NA	TRBJ1-1	TRBD1	TGTGCCAGCAGCTTGCAGGGGGCATTTACTGAAGCTTTCTTT	CASSLQGAFTEAFF
15	TRBV12-3/TRBV12-4	NA	TRBJ2-3	TRBD2	TGTGCCAGCAGCCTGCGGCGGGAGGAGAGGGATACGCAGTATTTT	CASSLRREERDTQYF
14	TRBV20-1	NA	TRBJ1-2	NA	TGCAGTGCTAGCTCACAGGGAGGGGCTGATGGCTACACCTTC	CSASSQGGADGYTF
17	TRBV6-6	NA	TRBJ2-1	NA	TGTGCCAGCAGTCTATCCCTAACAGGGAAAACATACGATGAGCAGTTCTTC	CASSLSLTGKTYDEQFF
16	TRBV28	NA	TRBJ1-1	NA	TGTGCCAGCAGTTTGTTAGTGCAATTCGGGGTTTCGGAAGCTTTCTTT	CASSLLVQFGVSEAFF
12	TRBV29-1	NA	TRBJ1-2	NA	TGCAGCGTTGAGCGGGAAGACTATGGCTACACCTTC	CSVEREDYGYTF
16	TRBV18	few	TRBJ2-6	NA	TGTGCCAGCTCTCCCCCGAGAACCTCTGGGGCCAACGTCCTGACTTTC	CASSPPRTSGANVLTF
16	TRBV20-1	few	TRBJ2-4	TRBD1	TGCAGTGCTAACCCCGACAGGGGGCGAGTCAAAAACATTCAGTACTTC	CSANPDRGRVKNIQYF
15	TRBV5-6	few	TRBJ2-7	NA	TGTGCCAGCAGCTTCGGCGGGCGTCCTACCTACGAGCAGTACTTC	CASSFGGRPTYEQYF
15	TRBV12-3/TRBV12-4	many	TRBJ2-7	NA	TGTGCCAGCAGTTCGCCGGGGCCTTACTCCTACGAGCAGTACTTC	CASSSPGPYSYEQYF
13	TRBV20-1	few	TRBJ1-5	TRBD1	TGCAGTGCTAGAGGCAGGGGGCATCAGCCCCAGCATTTT	CSARGRGHQPQHF
14	TRBV5-1	few	TRBJ2-1	NA	TGCGCCAGCAGCTTGTTGGCTAGTCGGTATGAGCAGTTCTTC	CASSLLASRYEQFF
15	TRBV13	NA	TRBJ2-1	NA	TGTGCCAGCAGCATTGGGCCAAGGTGGAACAATGAGCAGTTCTTC	CASSIGPRWNNEQFF
13	TRBV18	NA	TRBJ2-7	NA	TGTGCCAGCTCACCATATAGGGAAGACGAGCAGTACTTC	CASSPYREDEQYF